These 21 T cell receptor beta chains were sequenced from one sample in a study of human T cells and chemical hapten exposure. From the RACE reads, TCRdb called clonotypes with MiXCR, one entry per CDR3 protein. The table has more than 95,000 distinct CDR3 sequences, 9.5% to 13% seen once; the top ten hold 1.3% to 1.5%. Time point here: patch test 1, 2 weeks after DPC sensitization. Treatment here: therapeutic diphenylcyclopropenone sensitization with weekly scalp DPC. The sequences come from whole blood, collected in connection with sensitization to the hapten diphenylcyclopropenone (DPC). Receptor source: a woman aged 50 to 65 with alopecia areata. Some clones in this sample may be carry-over from other donors' samples.

This clonotype was observed a few times. The gene calls are TRBV28 and TRBJ1-1; D gene unclear. Trimming pared 4 bases from V and 7 bases from J, leaving 10 bases between. Looked up from germline, CDR1 is MDHEN and CDR2 is SYDVKM. There are 12 residues in the CDR3. CDR3 sequence (DNA): TGTGCCAGCAGTTCTACCCGAATTGAAGCTTTCTTT. Its protein product is CASSSTRIEAFF.

This clonotype appeared a few times. The chain combines TRBV7-9 with TRBJ1-1; D is unresolved. The CDR3 extends over 15 amino acids. Germline V gene data show CDR1 as SEHNR and CDR2 as FQNEAQ (reference sequence). Trimming shortened V by 3 bases and J by 3 bases, and 14 bases separated the two germline ends. The CDR3 spells CASSFPTSLDTEAFF. In nucleotides, the CDR3 is TGTGCCAGCAGCTTCCCGACATCATTGGACACTGAAGCTTTCTTT.

A few counts support this clonotype. This chain joins TRBV7-9 and TRBJ2-3; the match to TRBD2 covers 11 bases. CDR3 size: 16 residues. V lost 4 bases to trimming and J lost 1 base; unmatched junction nucleotides: 4. CDR1 and CDR2 from the germline V gene are SEHNR and FQNEAQ (reference sequence). The CDR3 nucleotides read TGTGCCAGCAGCTCGACTAGCGGGGACCGCACAGATACGCAGTATTTT. Translated: CASSSTSGDRTDTQYF.

The chain couples TRBV7-6 to TRBJ1-5, with 8 bases fitting TRBD1. The trim removed 5 bases at V and 1 base at J, leaving 7 bases unmatched. Germline V lookup: CDR1 SGHVS, CDR2 FNYEAQ. This CDR3 has 16 residues. The CDR3 region is CASSPWTGNSNQPQHF. The DNA of the CDR3 is TGTGCCAGCAGCCCCTGGACAGGGAACAGCAATCAGCCCCAGCATTTT.

This clonotype was recorded a few times. The chain is built from TRBV3-1 and TRBJ1-1; 10 positions agree with TRBD1. Germline V gene lookup returns CDR1 LGHDT and CDR2 YNNKEL (reference sequence). V dropped 4 bases and J dropped 1; count of bases not matched to a gene: 3. The CDR3 has 15 residues. The CDR3 sequence is CASSLGQGKNTEAFF. CDR3 coding DNA: TGTGCCAGCAGCCTGGGACAGGGGAAGAACACTGAAGCTTTCTTT.

This clonotype turned up a few times. J is TRBJ2-1 and V is TRBV5-1, with 9 bases identical to TRBD2. This CDR3 spans 15 amino acids. The germline CDR1 and CDR2 sequences are SGHRS and YFSETQ. V lost 3 bases and J lost 1; bases outside the gene matches: 2. The CDR3 bases are TGCGCCAGCAGCTCCGGACTAGCGTCCTACAATGAGCAGTTCTTC. As protein: CASSSGLASYNEQFF.

This clonotype was detected only once. The junction differs from germline at one of its ends, possibly a read error. The V call is TRBV4-2, the J call TRBJ2-6; no reliable D call. The CDR3 extends over 20 amino acids. Germline V gene lookup returns CDR1 LGHNA and CDR2 YNFKEQ. In DNA, the CDR3 is TGTGTCAGCAGCCAAGCACTTTTAGGGATGTGGCTCATCGGGGCCAACGTCCTGACTTTC. This sequence encodes CVSSQALLGMWLIGANVLTF.

This clonotype was counted at least ten times. Mismatch with germline at one junction end may stem from a read error. The chain recombines TRBV7-8 with TRBJ2-6; D could derive from TRBD1 or TRBD2 (5 bases each). This CDR3 region has 15 residues. CDR1 and CDR2 (germline): SGHVS, FQNEAQ. Here the CDR3 reads CASSLVGAGANVLTF. CDR3 sequence (DNA): TGTGCCAGCAGCTTAGTCGGGGCTGGCGCCAACGTCCTGACTTTC.

The rearrangement joins TRBV7-6 to TRBJ2-1, with D hard to call. V was cut by 5 bases and J by 9 bases, with 11 bases left in between. Germline lookup yields CDR1 SGHVS and CDR2 FNYEAQ. The CDR3 totals 12 residues. The CDR3 is CASSPDRSEQFF. In nucleotides, the CDR3 is TGTGCCAGCAGCCCTGATCGGAGTGAGCAGTTCTTC.

This clonotype was observed many times. The chain uses TRBV7-2 and TRBJ1-1; 7 positions match TRBD1. J lost 5 bases, V lost 1 base, and 7 bases had no gene match. The germline V gene has CDR1 SGHTA and CDR2 FQGNSA. The CDR3 is made up of 15 amino acids. In nucleotides, the CDR3 is TGTGCCAGCAGCTTAGAAGGTTCAGGGGGAACTGAAGCTTTCTTT. This gives the protein CASSLEGSGGTEAFF.

Written as DNA, the CDR3 is TGTGCCAGCAGGCGCGGACGCCCGTCCTACGAGCAGTACTTC. Translated: CASRRGRPSYEQYF. The J gene is TRBJ2-7, the V gene TRBV28; no definite D call. Germline CDR1 MDHEN, CDR2 SYDVKM. Trimming removed 6 bases at V and 1 base at J, with 13 bases between. CDR3 length: 14 residues.

At least ten counts were recorded for this clonotype. The genes are TRBV6-2 or TRBV6-3 and TRBJ2-4; D is ambiguous. Germline V gene data show CDR1 as MNHEY and CDR2 as SVGEGT. The CDR3 totals 12 residues. V gave up 2 bases and J gave up 1 base, with 0 bases separating them. CDR3: CASSYAKNIQYF. For the CDR3, the DNA is TGTGCCAGCAGTTACGCCAAAAACATTCAGTACTTC.

This clonotype has just a few counts. One junction end does not reproduce the germline sequence, and a read error may be involved. The chain is built from TRBV28 and TRBJ2-1, with D unresolved. The CDR3 runs to 10 residues. Germline assignment: CDR1 MDHEN and CDR2 SYDVKM. The CDR3: CASSDNEQFF. Written as DNA, the CDR3 is TGTGCCAGCTCCGACAATGAGCAGTTCTTC.

The chain joins TRBV5-1 to TRBJ2-1, with 8 bases aligning to TRBD2. The CDR3 has 14 amino acids. The germline V gene encodes CDR1 SGHRS and CDR2 YFSETQ. V was pared by 4 bases and J by 7 bases, with 7 bases of the junction left unmatched. Written as DNA, the CDR3 is TGCGCCAGCAGCGTCACCGGGACTAGTAATGAGCAGTTCTTC. This encodes CASSVTGTSNEQFF.

The chain couples TRBV6-2 or TRBV6-3 to TRBJ2-2; D remains ambiguous. CDR3 length equals 15 residues. V gave up 2 bases and J gave up 4 bases, with 11 bases separating them. CDR1 is MNHEY and CDR2 is SVGEGT in the germline V gene. The CDR3 DNA sequence: TGTGCCAGCAGTTACGGTAACCGGCCCACCGGGGAGCTGTTTTTT. Protein: CASSYGNRPTGELFF.

In this sample, this clonotype turned up a few times. For the CDR3, the DNA is TGTGCCAGCAGCTTAGCCAATGAGCAGTTCTTC. Its protein is CASSLANEQFF. V is TRBV7-6 and J is TRBJ2-1, with D uncertain. Between the trimmed V and J ends, which lost 0 bases and 6 bases, there was a span of 0 bases. The CDR3 has 11 amino acids. Germline assignment: CDR1 SGHVS and CDR2 FNYEAQ.

The chain couples TRBV28 to TRBJ1-5, with no clear D. Germline V gene data show CDR1 as MDHEN and CDR2 as SYDVKM. V lost 7 bases, J lost 0 bases, and 4 bases lay in between. The CDR3 length is 12 residues. In DNA, the CDR3 is TGTGCCAGCACCGTTAGCAATCAGCCCCAGCATTTT. Amino acid sequence: CASTVSNQPQHF.

This clonotype was recorded a few times. CDR3 sequence reads: CASSTGTRYNEQFF. In DNA, the CDR3 is TGTGCCAGCAGTACCGGGACTAGGTACAATGAGCAGTTCTTC. V usage is TRBV7-6 and J usage is TRBJ2-1, with 8 bases that match TRBD2. V shed 6 bases and J 4 bases; nucleotides not matched to a gene: 5. This CDR3 has 14 residues. Looked up from germline, CDR1 is SGHVS and CDR2 is FNYEAQ.

This clonotype was seen repeatedly, ten times or more. The genes are TRBV28 and TRBJ1-5; 9 nucleotides align to TRBD1. Trimming removed 6 bases from V and 6 bases from J; junction bases left unmatched: 6. This CDR3 contains 14 residues. Germline-derived CDR1 and CDR2 are MDHEN and SYDVKM. CDR3 residues: CASSSGQGAQPQHF. CDR3 nucleotide sequence: TGTGCCAGCAGCTCGGGACAGGGAGCTCAGCCCCAGCATTTT.

This clonotype showed up just a few times. J is TRBJ2-3 and V is TRBV2, with 7 bases identical to TRBD2. The V and J ends lost 4 bases and 1 base, in that order; junction bases with no gene match: 2. The germline CDR1 and CDR2 sequences are SNHLY and FYNNEI. The CDR3 has 14 residues. The CDR3 region is CASSASGGTDTQYF. The CDR3 DNA is TGTGCCAGCAGTGCCAGCGGGGGCACAGATACGCAGTATTTT.

In its sample, this clonotype was seen many times. The V gene is TRBV20-1, the J gene TRBJ2-1; 11 bases match TRBD2. V lost 6 bases to trimming and J lost 10 bases; unmatched junction nucleotides: 11. Germline V lookup: CDR1 DFQATT, CDR2 SNEGSKA (reference sequence). CDR3 length: 14 residues. This CDR3 is CSAQDSGRAWEQFF. Written as DNA, the CDR3 is TGCAGTGCGCAGGATAGCGGGAGGGCCTGGGAGCAGTTCTTC.